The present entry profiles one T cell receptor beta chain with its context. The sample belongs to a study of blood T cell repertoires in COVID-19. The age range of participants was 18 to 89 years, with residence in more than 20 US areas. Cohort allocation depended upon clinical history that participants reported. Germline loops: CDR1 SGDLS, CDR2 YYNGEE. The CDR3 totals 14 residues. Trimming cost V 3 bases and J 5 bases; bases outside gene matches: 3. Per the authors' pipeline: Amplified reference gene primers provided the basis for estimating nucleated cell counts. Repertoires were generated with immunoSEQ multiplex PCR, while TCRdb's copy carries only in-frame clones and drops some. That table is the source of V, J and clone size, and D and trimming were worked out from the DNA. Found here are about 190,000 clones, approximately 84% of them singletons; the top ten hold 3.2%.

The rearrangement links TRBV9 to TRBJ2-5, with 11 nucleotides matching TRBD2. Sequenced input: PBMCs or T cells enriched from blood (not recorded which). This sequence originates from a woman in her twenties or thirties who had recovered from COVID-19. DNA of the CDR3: TGTGCCAGCAGCGCCGGGACTAGCGGCGAGACCCAGTACTTC. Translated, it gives CASSAGTSGETQYF. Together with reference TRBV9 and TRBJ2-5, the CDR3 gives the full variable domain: DSGVTQTPKHLITATGQRVTLRCSPRSGDLSVYWYQQSLDQGLQFLIQYYNGEERAKGNILERFSAQQFPDLHSELNLSSLELGDSALYFCASSAGTSGETQYFGPGTRLLVL.